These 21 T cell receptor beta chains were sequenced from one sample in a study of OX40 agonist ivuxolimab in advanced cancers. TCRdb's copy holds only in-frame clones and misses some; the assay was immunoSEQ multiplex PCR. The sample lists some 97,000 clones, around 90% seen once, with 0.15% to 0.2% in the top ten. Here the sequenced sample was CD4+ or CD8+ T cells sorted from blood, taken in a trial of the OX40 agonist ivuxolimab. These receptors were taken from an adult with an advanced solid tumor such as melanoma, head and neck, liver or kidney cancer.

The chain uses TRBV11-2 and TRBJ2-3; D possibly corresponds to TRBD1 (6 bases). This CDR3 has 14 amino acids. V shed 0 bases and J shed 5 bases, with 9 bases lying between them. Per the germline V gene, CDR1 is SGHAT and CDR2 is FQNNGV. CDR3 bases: TGTGCCAGCAGCTTAGAGGGGGCGGTAGATACGCAGTATTTT. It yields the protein CASSLEGAVDTQYF.

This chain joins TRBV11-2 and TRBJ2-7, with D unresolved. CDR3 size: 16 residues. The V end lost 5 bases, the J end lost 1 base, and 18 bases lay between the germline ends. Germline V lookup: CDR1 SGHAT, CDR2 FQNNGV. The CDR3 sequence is CASSAGRWLSSYEQYF. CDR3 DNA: TGTGCCAGCAGCGCCGGCAGGTGGCTTTCATCCTACGAGCAGTACTTC.

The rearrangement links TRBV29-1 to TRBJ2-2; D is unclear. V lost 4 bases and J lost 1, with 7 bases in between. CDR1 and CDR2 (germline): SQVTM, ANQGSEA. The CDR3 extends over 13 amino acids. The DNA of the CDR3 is TGCAGCGTTGTACGGCAGAACACCGGGGAGCTGTTTTTT. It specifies CSVVRQNTGELFF.

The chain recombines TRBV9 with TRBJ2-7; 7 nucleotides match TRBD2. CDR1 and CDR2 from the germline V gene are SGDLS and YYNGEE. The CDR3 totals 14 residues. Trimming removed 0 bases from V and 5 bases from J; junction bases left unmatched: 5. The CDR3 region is CASSVAGGRDEQYF. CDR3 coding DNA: TGTGCCAGCAGCGTAGCTGGCGGGAGAGACGAGCAGTACTTC.

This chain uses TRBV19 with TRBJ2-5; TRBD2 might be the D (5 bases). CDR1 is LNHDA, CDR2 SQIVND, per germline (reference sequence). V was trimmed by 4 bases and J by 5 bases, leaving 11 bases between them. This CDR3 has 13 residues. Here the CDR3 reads CASSTGVKETQYF. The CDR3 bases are TGTGCCAGTAGTACCGGGGTGAAGGAGACCCAGTACTTC.

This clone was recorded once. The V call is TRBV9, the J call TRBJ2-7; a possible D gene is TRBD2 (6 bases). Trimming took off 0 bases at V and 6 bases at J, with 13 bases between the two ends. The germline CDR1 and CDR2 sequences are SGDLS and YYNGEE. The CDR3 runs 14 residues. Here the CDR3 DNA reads TGTGCCAGCAGCGTAGCGGGGGAGAACAGCGAGCAGTACTTC. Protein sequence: CASSVAGENSEQYF.

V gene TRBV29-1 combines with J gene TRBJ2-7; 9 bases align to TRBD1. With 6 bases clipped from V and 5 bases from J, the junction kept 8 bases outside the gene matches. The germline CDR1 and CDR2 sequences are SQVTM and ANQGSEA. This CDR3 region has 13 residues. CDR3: CSVGLQGAHEQYF. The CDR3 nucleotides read TGCAGCGTAGGGTTACAGGGGGCCCACGAGCAGTACTTC.

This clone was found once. DNA of the CDR3: TGTGCCAGCAGTCCCCGACTAAAGAATGGCTACACCTTC. Its protein is CASSPRLKNGYTF. V gene TRBV6-5 combines with J gene TRBJ1-2; D remains ambiguous. This CDR3 has 13 amino acids. Germline CDR1 is MNHEY and CDR2 is SVGAGI. Trimming took off 5 bases at V and 6 bases at J, with 13 bases between the two ends.

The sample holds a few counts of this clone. The CDR3 sequence is CASSAEGISGRRNQPQHF. The CDR3 DNA sequence: TGTGCCAGCAGCGCCGAGGGCATAAGCGGGCGACGCAATCAGCCCCAGCATTTT. J is TRBJ1-5 and V is TRBV7-9; no reliable D call. The ends were cut back, 5 bases at V and 2 bases at J, with 22 bases in the middle. This CDR3 region has 18 residues. Germline V gene lookup returns CDR1 SEHNR and CDR2 FQNEAQ (reference sequence). Full variable domain (outside the CDR3, taken from reference TRBV7-9 and TRBJ1-5): DTGVSQNPRHKITKRGQNVTFRCDPISEHNRLYWYRQTLGQGPEFLTYFQNEAQLEKSRLLSDRFSAERPKGSFSTLEIQRTEQGDSAMYLCASSAEGISGRRNQPQHFGDGTRLSIL.

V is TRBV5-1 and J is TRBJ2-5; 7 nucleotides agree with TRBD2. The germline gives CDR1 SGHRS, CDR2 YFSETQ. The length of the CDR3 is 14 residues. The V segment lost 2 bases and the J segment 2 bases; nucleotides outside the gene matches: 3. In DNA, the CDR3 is TGCGCCAGCAGCTTAGGAGCGGGACAAGAGACCCAGTACTTC. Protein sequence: CASSLGAGQETQYF.

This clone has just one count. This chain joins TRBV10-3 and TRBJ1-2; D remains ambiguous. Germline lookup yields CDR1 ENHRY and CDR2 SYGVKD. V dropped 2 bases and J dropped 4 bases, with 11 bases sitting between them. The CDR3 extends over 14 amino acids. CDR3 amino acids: CAISEMGSTYGYTF. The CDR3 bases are TGTGCCATCAGTGAGATGGGTTCAACCTATGGCTACACCTTC.

DNA for the CDR3: TGTGCCAGTAGTATGGAGCGCACAGCCACAGATACGCAGTATTTT. Protein product: CASSMERTATDTQYF. The rearrangement joins TRBV19 to TRBJ2-3; D unresolved. Germline V CDR1 and CDR2: LNHDA, SQIVND (reference sequence). The V end was cut by 3 bases, the J end by 2 bases, with 12 bases between. The CDR3 has 15 amino acids.

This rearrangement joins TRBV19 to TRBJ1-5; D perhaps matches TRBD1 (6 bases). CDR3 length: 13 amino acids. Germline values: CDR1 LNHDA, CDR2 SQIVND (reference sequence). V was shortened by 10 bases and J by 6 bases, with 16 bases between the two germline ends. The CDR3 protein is CATTDRRAQPQHF. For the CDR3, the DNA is TGTGCCACCACCGACAGGCGCGCTCAGCCCCAGCATTTT. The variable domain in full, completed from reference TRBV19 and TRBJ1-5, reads DGGITQSPKYLFRKEGQNVTLSCEQNLNHDAMYWYRQDPGQGLRLIYYSQIVNDFQKGDIAEGYSVSREKKESFPLTVTSAQKNPTAFYLCATTDRRAQPQHFGDGTRLSIL.

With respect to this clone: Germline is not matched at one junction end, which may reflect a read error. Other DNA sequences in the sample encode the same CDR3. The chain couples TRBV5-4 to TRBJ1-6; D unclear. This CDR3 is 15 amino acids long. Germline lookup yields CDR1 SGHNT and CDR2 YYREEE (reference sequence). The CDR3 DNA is TGTGCCAGCAGCTTGTCGAGCTCCTATAATTCACCCCTTCACTTT. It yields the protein CASSLSSSYNSPLHF.

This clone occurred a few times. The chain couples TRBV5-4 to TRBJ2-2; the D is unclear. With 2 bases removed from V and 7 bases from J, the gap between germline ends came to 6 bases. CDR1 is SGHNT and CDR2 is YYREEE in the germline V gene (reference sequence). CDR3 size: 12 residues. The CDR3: CASSFSDGELFF. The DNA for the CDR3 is TGTGCCAGCAGCTTCAGCGACGGGGAGCTGTTTTTT.

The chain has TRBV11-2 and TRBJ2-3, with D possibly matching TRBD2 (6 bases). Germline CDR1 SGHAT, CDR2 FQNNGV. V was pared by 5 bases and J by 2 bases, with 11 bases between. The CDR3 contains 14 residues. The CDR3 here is CASSPGLFTDTQYF. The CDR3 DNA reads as TGTGCCAGCAGCCCGGGACTTTTCACAGATACGCAGTATTTT.

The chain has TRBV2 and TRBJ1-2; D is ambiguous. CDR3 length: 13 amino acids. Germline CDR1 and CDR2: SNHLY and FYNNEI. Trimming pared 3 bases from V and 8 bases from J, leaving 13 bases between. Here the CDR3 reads CASSDQPMGGYTF. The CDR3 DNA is TGTGCCAGCAGTGACCAGCCAATGGGGGGCTACACCTTC.

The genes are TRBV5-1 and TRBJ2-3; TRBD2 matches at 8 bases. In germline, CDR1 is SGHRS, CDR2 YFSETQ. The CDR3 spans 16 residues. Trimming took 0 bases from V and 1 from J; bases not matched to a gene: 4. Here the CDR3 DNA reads TGCGCCAGCAGCTTGGGTCTAGCGGGCCGCACAGATACGCAGTATTTT. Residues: CASSLGLAGRTDTQYF.

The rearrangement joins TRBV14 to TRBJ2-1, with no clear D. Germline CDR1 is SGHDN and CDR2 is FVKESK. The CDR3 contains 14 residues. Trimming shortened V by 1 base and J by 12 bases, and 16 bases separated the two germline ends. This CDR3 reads CASSQARPPPRQFF. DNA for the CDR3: TGTGCCAGCAGCCAAGCGAGACCACCCCCGCGGCAGTTCTTC.

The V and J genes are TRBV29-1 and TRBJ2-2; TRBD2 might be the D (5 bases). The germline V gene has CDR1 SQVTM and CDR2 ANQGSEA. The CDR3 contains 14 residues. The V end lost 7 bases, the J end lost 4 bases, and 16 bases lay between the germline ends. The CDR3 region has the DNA TGCAGCGCCACCGGTGAGGGTATCACCGGGGAGCTGTTTTTT. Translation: CSATGEGITGELFF.

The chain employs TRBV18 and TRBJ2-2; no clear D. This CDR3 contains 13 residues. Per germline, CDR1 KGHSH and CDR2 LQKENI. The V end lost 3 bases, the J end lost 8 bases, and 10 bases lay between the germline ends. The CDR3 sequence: CASSPSLSGELFF. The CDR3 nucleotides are TGTGCCAGCTCACCCAGCTTGAGTGGGGAGCTGTTTTTT.